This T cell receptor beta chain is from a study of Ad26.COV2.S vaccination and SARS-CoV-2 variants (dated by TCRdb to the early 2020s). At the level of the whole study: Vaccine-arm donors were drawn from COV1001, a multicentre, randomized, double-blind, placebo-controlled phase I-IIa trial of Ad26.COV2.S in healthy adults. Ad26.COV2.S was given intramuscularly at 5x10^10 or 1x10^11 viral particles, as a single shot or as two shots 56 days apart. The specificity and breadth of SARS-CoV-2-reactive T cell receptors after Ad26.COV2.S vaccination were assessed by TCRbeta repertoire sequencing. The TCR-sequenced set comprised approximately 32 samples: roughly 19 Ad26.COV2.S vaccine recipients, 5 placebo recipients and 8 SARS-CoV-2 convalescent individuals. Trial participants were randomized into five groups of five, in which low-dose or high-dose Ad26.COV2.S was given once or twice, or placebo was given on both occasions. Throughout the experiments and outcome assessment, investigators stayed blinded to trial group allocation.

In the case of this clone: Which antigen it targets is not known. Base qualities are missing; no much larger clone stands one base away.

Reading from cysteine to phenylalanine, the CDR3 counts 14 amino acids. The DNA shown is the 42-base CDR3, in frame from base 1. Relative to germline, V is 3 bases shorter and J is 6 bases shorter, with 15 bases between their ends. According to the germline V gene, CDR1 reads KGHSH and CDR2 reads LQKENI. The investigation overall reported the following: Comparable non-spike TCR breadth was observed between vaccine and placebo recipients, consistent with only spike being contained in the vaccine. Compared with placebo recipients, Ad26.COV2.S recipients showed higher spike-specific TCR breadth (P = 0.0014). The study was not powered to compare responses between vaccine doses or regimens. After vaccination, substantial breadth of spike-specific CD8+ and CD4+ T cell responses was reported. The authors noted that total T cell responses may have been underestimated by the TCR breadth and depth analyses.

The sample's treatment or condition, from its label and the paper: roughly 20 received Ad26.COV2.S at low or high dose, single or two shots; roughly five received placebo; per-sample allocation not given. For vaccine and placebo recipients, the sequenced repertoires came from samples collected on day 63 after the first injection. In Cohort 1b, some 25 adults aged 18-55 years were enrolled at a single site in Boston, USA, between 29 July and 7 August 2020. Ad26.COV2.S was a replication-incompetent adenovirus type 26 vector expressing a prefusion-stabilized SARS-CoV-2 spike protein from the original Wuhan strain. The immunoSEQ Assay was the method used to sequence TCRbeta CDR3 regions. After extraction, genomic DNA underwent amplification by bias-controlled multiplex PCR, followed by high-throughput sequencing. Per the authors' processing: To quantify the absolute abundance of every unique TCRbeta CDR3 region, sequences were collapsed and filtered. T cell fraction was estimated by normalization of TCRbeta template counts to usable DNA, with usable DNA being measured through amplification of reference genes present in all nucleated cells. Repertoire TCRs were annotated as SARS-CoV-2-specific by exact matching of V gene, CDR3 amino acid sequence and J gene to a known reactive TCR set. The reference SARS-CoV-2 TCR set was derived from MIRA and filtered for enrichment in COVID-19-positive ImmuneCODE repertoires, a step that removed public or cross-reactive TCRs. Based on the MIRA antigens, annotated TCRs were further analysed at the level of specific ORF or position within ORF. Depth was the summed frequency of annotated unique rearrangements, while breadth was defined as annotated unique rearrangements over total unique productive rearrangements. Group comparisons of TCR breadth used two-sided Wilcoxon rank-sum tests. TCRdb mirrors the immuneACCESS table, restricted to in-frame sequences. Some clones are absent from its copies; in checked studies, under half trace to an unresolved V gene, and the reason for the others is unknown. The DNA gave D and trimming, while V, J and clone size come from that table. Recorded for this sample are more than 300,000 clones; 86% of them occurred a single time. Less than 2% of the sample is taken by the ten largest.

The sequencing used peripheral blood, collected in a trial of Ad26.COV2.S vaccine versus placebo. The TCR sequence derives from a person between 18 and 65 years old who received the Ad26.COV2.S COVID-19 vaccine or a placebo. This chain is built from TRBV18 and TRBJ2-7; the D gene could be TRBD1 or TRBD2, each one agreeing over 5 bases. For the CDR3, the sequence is CASSPGAPDFEQYF. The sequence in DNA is TGTGCCAGCTCACCTGGGGCCCCGGACTTCGAGCAGTACTTC.